What follows are 20 T cell receptor beta chains derived from one specimen sequenced in a study of blood T cell repertoires in COVID-19. Some clones are missing from TCRdb's copy, which holds only in-frame ones; the method was immunoSEQ multiplex PCR. There are a few hundred thousand clones in the sample; almost 90% occur only once, and approximately 2.1% lies in the top ten. Sequenced: peripheral blood. These TCRs come from a woman aged 55 to 70 with COVID-19, enrolled during active disease.

The V and J genes are TRBV27 and TRBJ1-1, with D uncertain. V was trimmed by 2 bases and J by 0 bases, leaving 13 bases between them. Germline loops: CDR1 MNHEY, CDR2 SMNVEV (reference sequence). The CDR3 is 16 residues long. The CDR3 DNA sequence: TGTGCCAGCAGTTTAACCCAGTCGAATATGAACACTGAAGCTTTCTTT. Protein product: CASSLTQSNMNTEAFF.

The gene calls are TRBV7-2 and TRBJ2-5; 9 nucleotides match TRBD2. This CDR3 is 16 amino acids long. J gave up 2 bases and V 1 base, and 5 bases lay outside the gene matches. The germline V gene encodes CDR1 SGHTA and CDR2 FQGNSA. The CDR3 protein is CASSLGGSGRQETQYF. DNA for the CDR3: TGTGCCAGCAGCTTAGGTGGTAGCGGGAGACAAGAGACCCAGTACTTC.

This sequence joins TRBV28 and TRBJ1-5, with a possible D match to TRBD1 (6 bases). The CDR3 consists of 13 residues. V lost 10 bases to trimming and J lost 3 bases, with 13 bases between them. The germline V gene encodes CDR1 MDHEN and CDR2 SYDVKM. This CDR3 is CATHTGTNQPQHF. DNA for the CDR3: TGTGCCACCCATACAGGGACCAATCAGCCCCAGCATTTT.

This clone was recorded once. J is TRBJ1-6 and V is TRBV30, with 7 bases that match TRBD1. CDR1 and CDR2 (germline): GTSNPN, SVGIG (reference sequence). Trimming removed 4 bases from V and 10 bases from J; junction bases left unmatched: 4. This CDR3 region has 12 residues. CDR3 nucleotides: TGTGCCTGGACAGGGGGTCAGTCACCCCTCCACTTT. This encodes CAWTGGQSPLHF.

The rearrangement uses TRBV7-2 and TRBJ1-2; 7 nucleotides match TRBD1. Trimming at V came to 1 base and at J to 4 bases, leaving 6 bases not matched to a gene. CDR3 length equals 15 residues. The germline V gene encodes CDR1 SGHTA and CDR2 FQGNSA. In DNA form, the CDR3 reads TGTGCCAGCAGCTTAGACCCAGGGACAGTCTATGGCTACACCTTC. Translated: CASSLDPGTVYGYTF. Based on the CDR3 plus reference TRBV7-2 and TRBJ1-2, the full variable domain is GAGVSQSPSNKVTEKGKDVELRCDPISGHTALYWYRQSLGQGLEFLIYFQGNSAPDKSGLPSDRFSAERTGGSVSTLTIQRTQQEDSAVYLCASSLDPGTVYGYTFGSGTRLTVV.

This rearrangement joins TRBV2 to TRBJ2-5, with unresolved D. V lost 7 bases and J 5 bases, leaving 23 bases between the germline ends. CDR1 is SNHLY and CDR2 is FYNNEI in the germline V gene. The CDR3 is made up of 16 amino acids. The CDR3 is CASKLNSRLSLETQYF. The CDR3, as DNA: TGTGCCAGCAAACTAAATAGCAGACTCTCCCTGGAGACCCAGTACTTC.

V is TRBV7-3 and J is TRBJ2-1, with 14 positions matching TRBD2. V shed 5 bases, J shed 8 bases, and the junction held 2 bases outside the gene matches. This CDR3 is built from 14 residues. Germline V gene lookup returns CDR1 SGHTA and CDR2 FQGTGA. CDR3 in amino acids: CASSRLAGGHEQFF. In DNA, the CDR3 is TGTGCCAGCAGCCGACTAGCGGGGGGGCATGAGCAGTTCTTC.

The rearrangement joins TRBV6-2 or TRBV6-3 to TRBJ1-5, with 8 bases fitting TRBD1. The length of the CDR3 is 17 residues. Germline V gene sequence: CDR1 MNHEY, CDR2 SVGEGT. J was trimmed by 3 bases and V by 2 bases; bases with no gene match: 9. The chain's CDR3 is CASSYVAGGLFNQPQHF. The CDR3 region has the DNA TGTGCCAGCAGTTACGTGGCAGGGGGCCTTTTCAATCAGCCCCAGCATTTT.

The gene calls are TRBV6-5 and TRBJ1-2; D remains unclear. The CDR3 contains 16 residues. Deletions cut 2 bases from V and 7 bases from J, with 20 bases between. Germline V gene data show CDR1 as MNHEY and CDR2 as SVGAGI. The CDR3 sequence is CASSYGNRGLGGGYTF. CDR3 sequence (DNA): TGTGCCAGCAGTTACGGGAATCGAGGGTTGGGAGGTGGCTACACCTTC.

This sequence joins TRBV10-3 and TRBJ1-4, with 7 bases fitting TRBD1. Unmatched junction bases numbered 7, after V lost 3 bases and J lost 0 bases. This CDR3 contains 17 residues. Germline V gene lookup returns CDR1 ENHRY and CDR2 SYGVKD. This chain's CDR3 is CAISEKGQTATNEKLFF. The CDR3 bases are TGTGCCATCAGTGAAAAGGGACAGACTGCAACTAATGAAAAACTGTTTTTT.

The chain combines TRBV7-9 with TRBJ1-2, with D perhaps matching TRBD1 (5 bases). The CDR3 length is 13 residues. CDR1 SEHNR and CDR2 FQNEAQ come from the germline V gene (reference sequence). V lost 5 bases and J 7 bases, leaving 14 bases between the germline ends. CDR3 amino acids: CASSQTASGGYTF. The DNA for the CDR3 is TGTGCCAGCAGCCAGACAGCTTCGGGTGGCTACACCTTC.

The chain couples TRBV6-5 to TRBJ1-3; D uncertain. The CDR3 covers 15 residues. The germline CDR1 and CDR2 sequences are MNHEY and SVGAGI. V lost 7 bases and J 0 bases, leaving 13 bases between the germline ends. The CDR3 nucleotides read TGTGCCAGCACCTTGACTCTTAGCTCTGGAAACACCATATATTTT. It specifies CASTLTLSSGNTIYF.

V usage is TRBV2 and J usage is TRBJ1-5, with TRBD1 as a possible D gene (5 bases). V gave up 6 bases and J gave up 7 bases, with 22 bases separating them. The CDR3 sequence is 16 residues long. Germline V gene data show CDR1 as SNHLY and CDR2 as FYNNEI. DNA for the CDR3: TGTGCCAGCAGCCTCCGAACTCAGGGTTTCGGCCAGCCCCAGCATTTT. Amino acids: CASSLRTQGFGQPQHF.

The chain employs TRBV29-1 and TRBJ1-2; a weak D match, TRBD1 (6 bases). The CDR3 has 14 residues. V gave up 7 bases and J gave up 9 bases, with 24 bases separating them. CDR1 SQVTM and CDR2 ANQGSEA come from the germline V gene. CDR3 amino acids: CSAEQGTPIRSYTF. DNA for the CDR3: TGCAGCGCTGAGCAGGGGACCCCTATCAGAAGCTACACCTTC.

V is TRBV4-2 and J is TRBJ1-2; 9 positions match TRBD1. V lost 5 bases and J lost 4; bases outside the gene matches: 14. The CDR3 has 17 residues. The germline gives CDR1 LGHNA, CDR2 YNFKEQ. The CDR3 DNA reads as TGTGCCAGCAGCGAATTTAAGGCCGGGACAGGGCTCTATGGCTACACCTTC. Its translation: CASSEFKAGTGLYGYTF.

CDR3 bases: TGCAGCGTTGAGGGGGGTTCCCCCTACGAGCAGTACTTC. Amino acids: CSVEGGSPYEQYF. The chain combines TRBV29-1 with TRBJ2-7, with TRBD2 as a possible D gene (6 bases). The CDR3 is made up of 13 amino acids. The germline V and J ends were trimmed by 3 bases and 2 bases, with 11 bases remaining between them. Germline V gene data show CDR1 as SQVTM and CDR2 as ANQGSEA.

The chain has TRBV7-9 and TRBJ1-3, with TRBD1 matching over 9 bases. The germline CDR1 and CDR2 sequences are SEHNR and FQNEAQ (reference sequence). V lost 5 bases, J lost 8 bases, and 7 bases stayed unmatched. The CDR3 is made up of 14 amino acids. CDR3 region: CASSLDRGRDTIYF. CDR3 coding DNA: TGTGCCAGCAGCCTGGACAGGGGCCGAGACACCATATATTTT.

V is TRBV4-2 and J is TRBJ1-5, with D possibly being TRBD1 (5 bases). Germline loops: CDR1 LGHNA, CDR2 YNFKEQ. CDR3 size: 13 residues. Trimming removed 6 bases from V and 8 bases from J, with 14 bases in between. This chain's CDR3 is CASSIRGGEPQHF. CDR3 nucleotides: TGTGCCAGCAGTATTCGTGGGGGGGAGCCCCAGCATTTT.

This rearrangement joins TRBV7-2 to TRBJ1-2; D ambiguous. The V and J ends lost 4 bases and 4 bases respectively, with 16 bases between them. In germline, CDR1 is SGHTA, CDR2 FQGNSA. CDR3 size: 15 residues. CDR3 residues: CASSSGPIYTYGYTF. The CDR3, as DNA: TGTGCCAGCAGCTCGGGTCCCATTTATACCTATGGCTACACCTTC.

The CDR3 nucleotides are TGTGCCAGCAGTGAATACGGGGAAGAGACCCAGTACTTC. This encodes CASSEYGEETQYF. The chain uses TRBV25-1 and TRBJ2-5; maybe TRBD2 (5 bases). The length of the CDR3 is 13 residues. Germline CDR1 and CDR2: MGHDK and SYGVNS. Trimming cost V 0 bases and J 3 bases, with 5 bases left between them.